This TCR beta chain originates from a study of blood T cell repertoires in COVID-19. At the level of the study: Whether acute or convalescent, the COVID-19 samples came from the United States, Italy and Spain. Sample material is recorded as cDNA or gDNA derived from T cells, B-cell-depleted T cells, or PBMCs.

Original data processing: Amplified reference gene primers provided the basis for estimating nucleated cell counts. Measured with immunoSEQ multiplex PCR; TCRdb has only the in-frame clones, and not every one. For V, J and clone size, that table is used; D and trimming come from the DNA. The sample shows more than 95,000 clones, more than 70% of them seen only once. The Seattle patients joined while their infection was active and were tracked longitudinally afterward. Germline values: CDR1 LGHDT, CDR2 YNNKEL (reference sequence). The V gene end was trimmed by 2 bases and the J gene end by 6 bases; junction bases not matched to a gene: 9. The CDR3 totals 16 residues.

The receptor was derived from a woman of 80 years or more with COVID-19, enrolled during active disease. The chain has TRBV3-1 (or the pseudogene TRBV3-2) and TRBJ1-2; 10 positions agree with TRBD1. The sequenced sample was peripheral blood. This CDR3 reads CASSQSNTGTGDGYTF. Here the CDR3 DNA reads TGTGCCAGCAGCCAATCTAACACCGGGACAGGGGATGGCTACACCTTC.